The 16 T cell receptor beta chains below were found in one sample sequenced in a study of blood T cell repertoires in COVID-19. Generated by immunoSEQ multiplex PCR, the TCRdb table keeps only in-frame clones and is missing some. The table has around 92,000 clones, about 88% seen once; the top ten hold about 5%. The sample was peripheral blood. The source of these receptors is a woman older than 75 with active COVID-19.

The genes are TRBV5-1 and TRBJ1-1; 8 bases line up with TRBD1. J gave up 1 base and V 4 bases, and 9 bases lay outside the gene matches. This CDR3 is built from 16 residues. The germline V gene encodes CDR1 SGHRS and CDR2 YFSETQ. CDR3 coding DNA: TGCGCCAGCAGCCCACCCCCGACAGGGGAGAACACTGAAGCTTTCTTT. Protein: CASSPPPTGENTEAFF. Full variable domain (missing parts from reference TRBV5-1 and TRBJ1-1): KAGVTQTPRYLIKTRGQQVTLSCSPISGHRSVSWYQQTPGQGLQFLFEYFSETQRNKGNFPGRFSGRQFSNSRSEMNVSTLELGDSALYLCASSPPPTGENTEAFFGQGTRLTVV.

The J gene is TRBJ1-5, the V gene TRBV10-3, with D perhaps matching TRBD1 (6 bases). V lost 10 bases and J lost 0, with 10 bases in between. This CDR3 spans 13 amino acids. Germline CDR1 is ENHRY and CDR2 is SYGVKD. CDR3 nucleotide sequence: TGTGCCACCCGGACAGATAGCAATCAGCCCCAGCATTTT. It encodes CATRTDSNQPQHF.

Here the CDR3 reads CASSERTRSPYGYTF. In DNA, the CDR3 is TGTGCCAGCAGTGAAAGGACACGGAGCCCCTATGGCTACACCTTC. The rearrangement links TRBV2 to TRBJ1-2, with D maybe TRBD1 (5 bases). Germline CDR1 SNHLY, CDR2 FYNNEI. Between the trimmed V and J ends, which lost 2 bases and 4 bases, there was a span of 14 bases. CDR3 length equals 15 residues.

This clone was seen a handful of times. This rearrangement joins TRBV9 to TRBJ1-2; no definite D call. The CDR3 length is 13 residues. Trimming removed 0 bases from V and 1 base from J, with 4 bases in between. Germline CDR1 and CDR2: SGDLS and YYNGEE. CDR3 coding DNA: TGTGCCAGCAGCGTAGACAGTAACTATGGCTACACCTTC. It specifies CASSVDSNYGYTF.

This chain joins TRBV6-6 and TRBJ1-1, with 7 bases lining up with TRBD1. The germline CDR1 and CDR2 sequences are MNHNY and SVGAGI (reference sequence). V lost 3 bases, J lost 1 base, and 5 bases stayed unmatched. CDR3 size: 15 residues. CDR3 loop: CASSYAGGSNTEAFF. CDR3 sequence (DNA): TGTGCCAGCAGTTATGCAGGGGGTTCGAACACTGAAGCTTTCTTT.

This rearrangement joins TRBV27 to TRBJ1-2; TRBD1 aligns across 10 bases. The germline gives CDR1 MNHEY, CDR2 SMNVEV (reference sequence). This CDR3 comprises 12 residues. V lost 6 bases to trimming and J lost 8 bases; unmatched junction nucleotides: 3. The CDR3 sequence is CASRGQGRGYTF. The CDR3 bases are TGTGCCAGCAGGGGACAGGGGAGAGGCTACACCTTC.

V usage is TRBV6-1 and J usage is TRBJ2-1, with 10 bases fitting TRBD2. Germline CDR1 reads MNHNS; CDR2 reads SASEGT. V lost 1 base, J lost 8 bases, and 5 bases stayed unmatched. The CDR3 length is 15 residues. This CDR3 reads CASSEGLAGVYEQFF. The CDR3 nucleotides are TGTGCCAGCAGTGAAGGGCTAGCGGGAGTCTATGAGCAGTTCTTC.

The gene calls are TRBV30 and TRBJ2-7, with 7 nucleotides matching TRBD1. The CDR3 covers 12 residues. Germline V gene lookup returns CDR1 GTSNPN and CDR2 SVGIG (reference sequence). V dropped 7 bases and J dropped 5; count of bases not matched to a gene: 8. The CDR3 here is CALERTGHEQYF. CDR3 DNA: TGTGCCTTAGAAAGGACAGGCCACGAGCAGTACTTC.

This chain joins TRBV27 and TRBJ1-6; D is perhaps TRBD1 (5 bases). CDR3 size: 15 residues. V gave up 7 bases and J gave up 8 bases, with 18 bases separating them. The germline V gene has CDR1 MNHEY and CDR2 SMNVEV (reference sequence). The CDR3 here is CASTPFDRDHSPLHF. The CDR3 coding sequence is TGTGCCAGCACCCCCTTCGACAGAGACCATTCACCCCTCCACTTT.

This chain uses TRBV6-2 or TRBV6-3 with TRBJ1-1; 10 bases are shared with TRBD1. The CDR3 covers 19 residues. Per germline, CDR1 MNHEY and CDR2 SVGEGT. J lost 4 bases, V lost 4 bases, and 18 bases had no gene match. CDR3 nucleotide sequence: TGTGCCAGCAGTTTCCCAATCCGGGACAGGGGTGGGGTGAGCACTGAAGCTTTCTTT. The encoded protein is CASSFPIRDRGGVSTEAFF.

V is TRBV19 and J is TRBJ1-1, with a tentative D call TRBD1 (5 bases). The CDR3 runs to 14 residues. Trimming removed 3 bases at V and 5 bases at J, with 13 bases between. Germline V CDR1 and CDR2: LNHDA, SQIVND (reference sequence). The CDR3 loop is CASSMGRAVTEAFF. The CDR3 DNA reads as TGTGCCAGTAGTATGGGCAGGGCGGTGACTGAAGCTTTCTTT.

The chain links TRBV19 to TRBJ1-4; D perhaps matches TRBD1 (5 bases). The CDR3 contains 16 residues. Between the trimmed V and J ends, which lost 5 bases and 7 bases, there was a span of 20 bases. Germline lookup yields CDR1 LNHDA and CDR2 SQIVND (reference sequence). The CDR3 nucleotides read TGTGCCAGTAGTCAACACCGTTCAGGGTATGGTGAAAAACTGTTTTTT. This sequence encodes CASSQHRSGYGEKLFF.

This chain joins TRBV19 and TRBJ2-1, with D maybe TRBD2 (5 bases). The CDR3 consists of 15 residues. Trimming cost V 7 bases and J 0 bases, with 13 bases left between them. Germline values: CDR1 LNHDA, CDR2 SQIVND (reference sequence). CDR3 region: CASTYDGDSYNEQFF. For the CDR3, the DNA is TGTGCCAGTACCTACGACGGGGACTCCTACAATGAGCAGTTCTTC.

A single count supports this clone. The chain recombines TRBV18 with TRBJ2-3; 14 bases agree with TRBD2. Germline assignment: CDR1 KGHSH and CDR2 LQKENI. The V segment lost 6 bases and the J segment 3 bases; nucleotides outside the gene matches: 5. The CDR3 totals 16 residues. The CDR3 loop reads CASSRLAGGPTDTQYF. The CDR3 coding sequence is TGTGCCAGCTCGAGACTAGCGGGAGGGCCGACAGATACGCAGTATTTT.

V gene TRBV7-9 combines with J gene TRBJ2-1; 13 bases agree with TRBD2. Germline loops: CDR1 SEHNR, CDR2 FQNEAQ (reference sequence). The CDR3 runs 16 residues. Trimming took 5 bases from V and 10 from J; bases not matched to a gene: 11. CDR3 sequence reads: CASSLTGTSGKEEQFF. The CDR3 coding sequence is TGTGCCAGCAGCCTCACCGGGACTAGCGGGAAAGAAGAGCAGTTCTTC.

This clone was seen only a few times. V and J are TRBV19 and TRBJ2-2, with 7 bases that match TRBD1. The CDR3 is 14 residues long. V lost 5 bases, J lost 7 bases, and 7 bases stayed unmatched. Per germline, CDR1 LNHDA and CDR2 SQIVND (reference sequence). The CDR3 coding sequence is TGTGCCAGTAGTTTAGGGGGCGGTGTCGGGGAGCTGTTTTTT. Residues: CASSLGGGVGELFF.